The rows below give T cell receptor beta chains drawn from one sample of a study of T cell responses to AZD1222 COVID-19 vaccine. Some clones are missing from TCRdb's copy, which holds only in-frame ones; the method was immunoSEQ multiplex PCR. The table shows about 140,000 clones, with roughly nine tenths occurring only once. This material consisted of peripheral blood, taken on day 0 of AZD1222 vaccination. These receptors all come from an adult in good health. Each CDR3 is given without its conserved first and last residue.

cdr3_length	v_call	cdr3_aa
12	TRBV19	ASSRTTGWTEAF
12	TRBV7-9	ASSWTGENTEAF
12	TRBV5-1	ASSFTRTNEKLF
11	TRBV5-4	ASSLWNGGGYT
13	TRBV7-2	ASSLVPESSYEQY
14	TRBV4-1	ASSQDVRGVGEKLF
11	TRBV6-5	ASRPSIGHGYT
13	TRBV4-3	ASSQYFLSSYEQY
13	TRBV5-6	ASSLAGGYSYEQY
13	TRBV27	ASRSGSASYNEQF
10	TRBV7-8	ASSPGTGELF
14	TRBV5-6	ASSLGTGTANEKLF
11	TRBV19	ASSARQTTEAF
12	TRBV6-2/TRBV6-3	ASSQPTGGHEQY
10	TRBV3-1/TRBV3-2	ASSQDWETQY
13	TRBV9	ASSVGGEVNYGYT
13	TRBV6-5	ASSYRGTGGWGYT
13	TRBV18	ASSPRQTSNSPLH
12	TRBV5-1	ASSLEGGNQPQH
14	TRBV30	AWSLRSGGVGNTIY
15	TRBV7-8	ASSFNPTSGRTGELF
11	TRBV28	ASIRGRTYEQY
12	TRBV2	ASKEGGPNTEAF
14	TRBV19	ASSPGRGQANEKLF
15	TRBV5-1	ASSWGASGRARDEQF
11	TRBV4-3	ASSRTTGTEAF
10	TRBV27	ATTTAGRGYT
15	TRBV27	ASSWSWGEGWQETQY
11	TRBV7-9	ASSTGLVGEQY
11	TRBV2	ASTEAGANVLT
10	TRBV3-1/TRBV3-2	ASRINTGELF
10	TRBV30	AWGDRVYGYT
10	TRBV19	ATSGRLNEQF
12	TRBV5-1	ASSTGPPGGEQF
10	TRBV2	AARQGDSPLH
10	TRBV2	ASSPGPYEQY
15	TRBV21-1	ASRGCADRAGLYEQY